Sequencing of this T cell receptor beta chain was carried out in a study of early T cells in non-severe SARS-CoV-2 infection. Study overall: From unsorted whole blood, bulk RNA was sequenced, and the chains remained unpaired.

Findings and limits, study-wide: The study's VDJdb matching favored anti-spike CD8 responses and missed private and CD4 specificities.

Germline CDR1 and CDR2: SNHLY and FYNNEI. The ends lost 5 bases at V and 6 bases at J; junction bases unmatched: 3. CDR3 size: 13 residues. This clonotype came up a few times. The antigen remains undetermined. TCRdb re-called the 5' RACE reads with MiXCR, one entry per CDR3 protein. The table includes roughly 99,000 distinct CDR3 sequences, 10% to 15% detected once. Sequencing was performed on whole blood, taken at baseline. The chain has TRBV2 and TRBJ2-2; 7 bases fit TRBD2. This receptor was obtained from an adult who was a healthcare worker with PCR-confirmed SARS-CoV-2 infection or an uninfected control (not recorded which). CDR3 residues: CASSTTSSGELFF. The CDR3 bases are TGTGCCAGCAGTACGACTAGCTCCGGGGAGCTGTTTTTT.